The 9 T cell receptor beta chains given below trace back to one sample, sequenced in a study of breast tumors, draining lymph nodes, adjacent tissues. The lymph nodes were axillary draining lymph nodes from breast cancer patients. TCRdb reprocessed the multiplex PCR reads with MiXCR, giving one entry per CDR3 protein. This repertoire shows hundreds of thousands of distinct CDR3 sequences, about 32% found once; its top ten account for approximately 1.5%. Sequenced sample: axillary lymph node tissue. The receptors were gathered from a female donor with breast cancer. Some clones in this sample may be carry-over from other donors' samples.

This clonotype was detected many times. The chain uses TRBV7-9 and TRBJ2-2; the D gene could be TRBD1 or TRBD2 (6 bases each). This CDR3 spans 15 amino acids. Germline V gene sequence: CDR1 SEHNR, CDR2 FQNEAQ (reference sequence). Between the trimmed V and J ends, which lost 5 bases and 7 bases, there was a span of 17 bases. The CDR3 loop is CASSRGSGASGELFF. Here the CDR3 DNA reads TGTGCCAGCAGCCGTGGGTCGGGGGCAAGCGGGGAGCTGTTTTTT.

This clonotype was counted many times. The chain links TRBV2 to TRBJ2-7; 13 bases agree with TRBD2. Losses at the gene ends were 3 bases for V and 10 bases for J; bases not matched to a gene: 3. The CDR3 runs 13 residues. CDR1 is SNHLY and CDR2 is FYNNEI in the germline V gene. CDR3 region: CASSDGLAGEQYF. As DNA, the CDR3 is TGTGCCAGCAGTGATGGACTAGCGGGGGAACAGTACTTC.

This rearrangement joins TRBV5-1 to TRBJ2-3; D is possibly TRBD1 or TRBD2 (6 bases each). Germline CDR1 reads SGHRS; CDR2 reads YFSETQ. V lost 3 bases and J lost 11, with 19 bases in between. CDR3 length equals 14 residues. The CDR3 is CASSWGATRNEQYF. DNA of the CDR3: TGCGCCAGCAGCTGGGGGGCTACTAGAAATGAGCAGTATTTT.

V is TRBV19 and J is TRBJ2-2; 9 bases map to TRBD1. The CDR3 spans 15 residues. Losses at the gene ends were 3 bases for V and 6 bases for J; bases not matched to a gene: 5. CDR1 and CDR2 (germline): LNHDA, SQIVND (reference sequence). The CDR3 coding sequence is TGTGCCAGTAGTATCGGGGGGACAGGGTCCGGGGAGCTGTTTTTT. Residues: CASSIGGTGSGELFF.

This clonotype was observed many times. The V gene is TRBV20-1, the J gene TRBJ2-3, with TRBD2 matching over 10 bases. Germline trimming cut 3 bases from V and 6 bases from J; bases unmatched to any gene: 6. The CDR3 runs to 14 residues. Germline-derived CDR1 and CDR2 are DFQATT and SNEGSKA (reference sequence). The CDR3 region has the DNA TGCAGTGCTAGCCCTAGCGGGAGCGGGGATACGCAGTATTTT. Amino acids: CSASPSGSGDTQYF.

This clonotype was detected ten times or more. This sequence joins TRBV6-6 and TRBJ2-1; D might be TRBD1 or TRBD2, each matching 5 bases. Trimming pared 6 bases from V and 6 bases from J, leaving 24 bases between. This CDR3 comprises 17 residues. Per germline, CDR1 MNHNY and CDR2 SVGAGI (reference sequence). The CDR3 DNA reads TGTGCCAGCAGCGTAACTACCGGGACGACAAAGAGCAATGAGCAGTTCTTC. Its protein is CASSVTTGTTKSNEQFF.

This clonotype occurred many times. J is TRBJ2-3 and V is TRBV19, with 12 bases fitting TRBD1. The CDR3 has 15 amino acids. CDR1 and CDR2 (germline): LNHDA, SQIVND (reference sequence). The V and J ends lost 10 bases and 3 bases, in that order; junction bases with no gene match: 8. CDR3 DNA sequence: TGTGCCACAGGGACAGGGGGCGCCCCGACAGATACGCAGTATTTT. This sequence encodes CATGTGGAPTDTQYF.

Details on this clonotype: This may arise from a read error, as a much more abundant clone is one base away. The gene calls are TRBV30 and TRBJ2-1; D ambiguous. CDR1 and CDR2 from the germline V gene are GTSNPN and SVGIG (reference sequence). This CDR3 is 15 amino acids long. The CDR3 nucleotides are TGTGCCTGGAGTGTACCCGGGTTGTCCTACAATGAGCAGCTCTTC. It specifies CAWSVPGLSYNEQLF.

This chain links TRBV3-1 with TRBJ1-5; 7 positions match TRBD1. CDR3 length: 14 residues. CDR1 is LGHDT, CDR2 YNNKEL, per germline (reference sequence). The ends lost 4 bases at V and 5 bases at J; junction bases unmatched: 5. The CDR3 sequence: CASSPSRGDQPQHF. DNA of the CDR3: TGTGCCAGCAGCCCAAGCAGGGGGGATCAGCCCCAGCATTTT.